A selection of T cell receptor beta chains follows, all from one sample in a study of control samples from healthy donors and cancer patients. Profiling relied on immunoSEQ multiplex PCR, and the TCRdb table lists in-frame clones only, not all of them. The sample lists 400,000 to 500,000 clones; around 90% were seen once. The specimen sequenced was PBMCs. The origin of the receptors is a middle-aged man with head and neck cancer. Both conserved end residues are part of each CDR3. The order of the fields is CDR3 DNA, CDR3 protein, J gene, CDR3 length, D gene, V gene. D genes are given only for firm matches.

CDR3nt: TGTGCCACCGTTAAAGGGACAGGGGACGATAGCAATCAGCCCCAGCATTTT
CDR3aa: CATVKGTGDDSNQPQHF
j_gene: TRBJ1-5
len: 17
d_gene: TRBD1
v_gene: TRBV9

CDR3nt: TGTGCCAGCAGTCCAAAGGGGGGGGAGGATGGCTACACCTTC
CDR3aa: CASSPKGGEDGYTF
j_gene: TRBJ1-2
len: 14
d_gene: NA
v_gene: TRBV28

CDR3nt: TGTGCCAGCAGCCACAGGGGAGATCAGCCCCAGCATTTT
CDR3aa: CASSHRGDQPQHF
j_gene: TRBJ1-5
len: 13
d_gene: NA
v_gene: TRBV4-2

CDR3nt: TGTGCCTGGAGTGTAAAATGGCCCCTAAACCGGTTATCCTACGAGCAGTACTTC
CDR3aa: CAWSVKWPLNRLSYEQYF
j_gene: TRBJ2-7
len: 18
d_gene: NA
v_gene: TRBV30

CDR3nt: TGTGCCAGCAAAAAACAGGGCCAAGAGACCCAGTACTTC
CDR3aa: CASKKQGQETQYF
j_gene: TRBJ2-5
len: 13
d_gene: NA
v_gene: TRBV28

CDR3nt: TGCGCCAGCAGCCCCTGGGACACCCCGAACACCGGGGAGCTGTTTTTT
CDR3aa: CASSPWDTPNTGELFF
j_gene: TRBJ2-2
len: 16
d_gene: NA
v_gene: TRBV5-1

CDR3nt: TGTGCCAGCAGTTTAATCGGAACTGAAGCTTTCTTT
CDR3aa: CASSLIGTEAFF
j_gene: TRBJ1-1
len: 12
d_gene: NA
v_gene: TRBV28

CDR3nt: TGTGCCAGCAGTTACGGGACGGACACCACTCCTTACGAGCAGTACTTC
CDR3aa: CASSYGTDTTPYEQYF
j_gene: TRBJ2-7
len: 16
d_gene: NA
v_gene: TRBV6-2/TRBV6-3

CDR3nt: TGTGCCATCTTCCCGGCCGGCCCGGAAGGGGGCTACACCTTC
CDR3aa: CAIFPAGPEGGYTF
j_gene: TRBJ1-2
len: 14
d_gene: NA
v_gene: TRBV28

CDR3nt: TGTGCCAGTTCCTATCAGGGGGCACAAGAGACCCAGTACTTC
CDR3aa: CASSYQGAQETQYF
j_gene: TRBJ2-5
len: 14
d_gene: TRBD1
v_gene: TRBV19

CDR3nt: TGTGCCACCAGACAGATAAAGGGTGAGCAGTTCTTC
CDR3aa: CATRQIKGEQFF
j_gene: TRBJ2-1
len: 12
d_gene: NA
v_gene: TRBV28

CDR3nt: TGTGCCAGTAGTATATGGGGCAGGGAGGATGGAAACACCATATATTTT
CDR3aa: CASSIWGREDGNTIYF
j_gene: TRBJ1-3
len: 16
d_gene: NA
v_gene: TRBV19

CDR3nt: TGCGCCAGCAGCTCTTTAACCGGGACAGGGGCCCTCTACGAGCAGTACTTC
CDR3aa: CASSSLTGTGALYEQYF
j_gene: TRBJ2-7
len: 17
d_gene: TRBD1
v_gene: TRBV5-1

CDR3nt: TGTGCCAGCAGCCAAGTGATTGGGGGCGAGGGAAACACCATATATTTT
CDR3aa: CASSQVIGGEGNTIYF
j_gene: TRBJ1-3
len: 16
d_gene: NA
v_gene: TRBV14

CDR3nt: TGTGCCAGCAGCTCCTCCAGGGCCCGACAGGAAAAACTGTTTTTT
CDR3aa: CASSSSRARQEKLFF
j_gene: TRBJ1-4
len: 15
d_gene: NA
v_gene: TRBV7-6

CDR3nt: TGTGCCACCAGCAATAGTATGGGGGATGAGCAGTTCTTC
CDR3aa: CATSNSMGDEQFF
j_gene: TRBJ2-1
len: 13
d_gene: NA
v_gene: TRBV15